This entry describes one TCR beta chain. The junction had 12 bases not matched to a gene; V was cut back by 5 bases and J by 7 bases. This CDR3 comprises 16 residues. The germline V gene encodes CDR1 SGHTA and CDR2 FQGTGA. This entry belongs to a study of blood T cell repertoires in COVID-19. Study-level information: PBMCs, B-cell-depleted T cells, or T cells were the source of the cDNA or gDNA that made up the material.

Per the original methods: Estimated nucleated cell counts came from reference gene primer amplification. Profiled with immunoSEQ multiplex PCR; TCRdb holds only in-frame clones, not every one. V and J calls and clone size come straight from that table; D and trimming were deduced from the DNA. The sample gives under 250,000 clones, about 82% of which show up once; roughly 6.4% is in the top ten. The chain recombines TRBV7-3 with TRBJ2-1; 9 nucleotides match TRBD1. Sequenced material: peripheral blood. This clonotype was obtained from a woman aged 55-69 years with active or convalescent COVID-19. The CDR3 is CASSHAPGTGSNEQFF. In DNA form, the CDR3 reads TGTGCCAGCAGCCACGCCCCCGGGACAGGGTCAAATGAGCAGTTCTTC.